This record covers a single TCR beta chain. Its antigen is unknown. The data are from a study of cytomegalovirus exposure and HLA in healthy donors. Overall study findings and caveats: Cytomegalovirus-associated TCR beta chains were listed, numbering 150 to 200. CMV serostatus was the only recorded immune exposure for donors. HLA-A and HLA-B allele assignments for most subjects were reportedly predicted accurately using TCR beta sequences.

The study ran its PCR with 60 Vbeta and 13 Jbeta primers. The protocol was immunoSEQ multiplex PCR, while the TCRdb copy is restricted to in-frame clones and leaves out a portion. In the table there are more than 200,000 clones, approximately 79% of which are singletons. Germline V gives CDR1 SGHRS, CDR2 YFSETQ. The CDR3 is 15 amino acids. The germline V and J ends were trimmed by 4 bases and 0 bases, with 14 bases remaining between them. The rearrangement uses TRBV5-1 and TRBJ2-7; D may be TRBD1 (5 bases). Source material: PBMCs. This sequence originates from a male donor in good health and CMV-seronegative. The CDR3: CASSIGQTVSYEQYF. The CDR3 nucleotides read TGCGCCAGCAGCATAGGACAAACGGTCTCCTACGAGCAGTACTTC.